This T cell receptor beta chain was sequenced for a study of cytomegalovirus exposure and HLA in healthy donors. General study results and limits: In vitro confirmation showed three CMV-associated chains to be CMV antigen specific.

Sequencing was performed with immunoSEQ multiplex PCR; in TCRdb, only in-frame clones are kept and a portion is missing. The repertoire holds under 250,000 clones, 87% seen once, with about 3% in the top ten. A remark on this clone: Its antigen is as yet unknown.

This CDR3 has 11 residues. V lost 6 bases and J 5 bases, leaving 7 bases between the germline ends. Germline V CDR1 and CDR2: MNHEY, SVGAGI. From the roughly 120-subject validation cohort, which was separate from the roughly 630-subject first cohort, the donors were drawn. This TCR derives from a man aged 18 to 35 in good health and CMV-seronegative. The chain has TRBV6-5 and TRBJ1-1; D is possibly TRBD1 (6 bases). The sequenced sample was PBMCs. This CDR3 reads CASRRGTEAFF. The CDR3 bases are TGTGCCAGCAGGAGGGGGACTGAAGCTTTCTTT.